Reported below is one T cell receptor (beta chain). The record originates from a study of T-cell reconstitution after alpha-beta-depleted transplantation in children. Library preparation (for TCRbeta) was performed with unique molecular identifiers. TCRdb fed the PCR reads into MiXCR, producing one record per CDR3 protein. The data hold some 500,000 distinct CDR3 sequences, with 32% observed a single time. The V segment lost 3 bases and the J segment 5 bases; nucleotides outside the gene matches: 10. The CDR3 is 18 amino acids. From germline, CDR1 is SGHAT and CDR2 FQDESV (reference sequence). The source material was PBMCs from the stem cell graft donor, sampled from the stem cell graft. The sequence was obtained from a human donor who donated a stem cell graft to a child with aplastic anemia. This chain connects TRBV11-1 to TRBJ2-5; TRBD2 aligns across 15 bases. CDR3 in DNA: TGTGCCAGCAGCTTCCGGACTAGCGGGAGGGCTTCATGGGAGACCCAGTACTTC. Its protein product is CASSFRTSGRASWETQYF.